This TCR beta chain came from a study of Ad26.COV2.S vaccination and SARS-CoV-2 variants. Study-wide background: A participant enrolled in the COV1001 Ad26.COV2.S trial arm provided the sample. Whole-study results and caveats: Reports say spike-specific CD8+ and CD4+ T cell responses covered substantial breadth after vaccination.

Treatment described: roughly 18 received Ad26.COV2.S at low or high dose, single or two shots; about 5 received placebo; per-sample allocation not given. Day 63 after the first injection of vaccine or placebo was the sampling time. In regard to this clone: The antigen is unknown.

Trimming removed 2 bases from V and 8 bases from J, with 13 bases in between. The CDR3 is 14 amino acids. Germline CDR1 and CDR2: MNHNS and SASEGT. TCRdb's copy holds only in-frame clones and misses some; the assay was immunoSEQ multiplex PCR. The data show 300,000 to 500,000 clones, roughly nine tenths seen once. Sample: peripheral blood, taken in a trial of Ad26.COV2.S vaccine versus placebo. This rearrangement joins TRBV6-1 to TRBJ1-3; D is perhaps TRBD1 (5 bases). The sequence was obtained from a person aged 18-65 years who received the Ad26.COV2.S COVID-19 vaccine or a placebo. The CDR3 sequence: CASSERGPGDTIYF. For the CDR3, the DNA is TGTGCCAGCAGTGAAAGGGGACCTGGGGACACCATATATTTT.